Shown below are 9 T cell receptor beta chains from a single sample sequenced in a study of radiotherapy plus CTLA-4 blockade in lung cancer. Method: immunoSEQ multiplex PCR; TCRdb's copy keeps in-frame clones and lacks some. The table lists fewer than 90,000 clones, roughly four fifths of them singletons. This material consisted of peripheral blood, taken from a patient treated with radiotherapy plus ipilimumab. These TCRs come from a human donor with non-small cell lung cancer who had stable disease on radiotherapy plus ipilimumab.

J is TRBJ2-6 and V is TRBV5-1, with D possibly TRBD2 on 6 matching bases. Trimming took 2 bases from V and 0 from J, leaving 15 bases between them. This CDR3 has 18 amino acids. CDR1 is SGHRS and CDR2 is YFSETQ in the germline V gene. The CDR3 DNA reads as TGCGCCAGCAGCTTCTCGGGACTGTGGAGCTCTGGGGCCAACGTCCTGACTTTC. Encoded protein: CASSFSGLWSSGANVLTF.

The V call is TRBV2, the J call TRBJ2-1, with no clear D. Trimming removed 1 base at V and 12 bases at J, with 10 bases between. CDR1 is SNHLY, CDR2 FYNNEI, per germline. The CDR3 sequence is 12 residues long. CDR3 DNA: TGTGCCAGCAGTGAAGGATCTACCACGCAGTTCTTC. Amino acids: CASSEGSTTQFF. The full variable domain, completed using reference TRBV2 and TRBJ2-1, is EPEVTQTPSHQVTQMGQEVILRCVPISNHLYFYWYRQILGQKVEFLVSFYNNEISEKSEIFDDQFSVERPDGSNFTLKIRSTKLEDSAMYFCASSEGSTTQFFGPGTRLTVL.

The chain is built from TRBV25-1 and TRBJ1-1; no clear D gene. Germline V gives CDR1 MGHDK, CDR2 SYGVNS. V was cut by 6 bases and J by 0 bases, with 20 bases left in between. This CDR3 region has 17 residues. CDR3 sequence (DNA): TGTGCCAGCAGGCCACCCCTCCGGGTAGGTATGAACACTGAAGCTTTCTTT. Its translation is CASRPPLRVGMNTEAFF.

This rearrangement joins TRBV9 to TRBJ1-1, with D tentatively TRBD1 (6 bases). Trimming cost V 2 bases and J 1 base, with 9 bases left between them. CDR3 length: 14 amino acids. Germline V CDR1 and CDR2: SGDLS, YYNGEE. As DNA, the CDR3 is TGTGCCAGCAGCGTCAGGGGAAGGAACACTGAAGCTTTCTTT. Amino acid sequence: CASSVRGRNTEAFF.

This rearrangement joins TRBV7-9 to TRBJ2-5; TRBD1 matches 7 bases. The J call may be faulty, since TRBJ2-7 better matches the DNA end. Germline V gives CDR1 SEHNR, CDR2 FQNEAQ (reference sequence). This CDR3 has 15 residues. The CDR3, as DNA: TGTGCCAGCAGCTCCTTCGGGCAGGGGGTTAACGAGCAGTACTTC. Translated: CASSSFGQGVNEQYF.

This clone has just one count. This chain links TRBV30 with TRBJ1-2; unclear D gene. The germline CDR1 and CDR2 sequences are GTSNPN and SVGIG (reference sequence). This CDR3 comprises 12 residues. The V gene lost 3 bases and the J gene lost 6 bases, with 11 bases spanning the gap. CDR3 amino acids: CAWRGNRDGYTF. The CDR3 bases are TGTGCCTGGAGGGGGAACCGCGATGGCTACACCTTC.

The rearrangement joins TRBV28 to TRBJ2-1, with TRBD2 identical over 11 bases. The CDR3 is 17 residues long. Germline lookup yields CDR1 MDHEN and CDR2 SYDVKM. The junction had 13 bases not matched to a gene; V was cut back by 4 bases and J by 8 bases. CDR3 in amino acids: CASSYPPPSGGMDEQFF. The CDR3 DNA reads TGTGCCAGCAGTTACCCCCCCCCTAGCGGGGGGATGGATGAGCAGTTCTTC.

CDR3 amino acids: CASSELAGAGNEQFF. The DNA of the CDR3 is TGTGCCAGCAGCGAACTAGCGGGAGCGGGCAATGAGCAGTTCTTC. J is TRBJ2-1 and V is TRBV9; the match to TRBD2 covers 11 bases. The junction had 5 bases not matched to a gene; V was cut back by 3 bases and J by 6 bases. The germline gives CDR1 SGDLS, CDR2 YYNGEE. The CDR3 loop spans 15 amino acids.

The CDR3 loop reads CASRGGATSYEQYF. DNA for the CDR3: TGTGCCAGCAGAGGGGGGGCTACCTCCTACGAGCAGTACTTC. This chain joins TRBV27 and TRBJ2-7; D is perhaps TRBD2 (7 bases). V was clipped by 6 bases and J by 0 bases, with 12 bases between them. Germline CDR1 is MNHEY and CDR2 is SMNVEV (reference sequence). CDR3 length equals 14 residues.